The T cell receptor (beta chain) under discussion was sequenced for a study of cytomegalovirus exposure and HLA in healthy donors. Vbeta (60) and Jbeta (13) primers were used in the PCR. TCRdb's table, derived via immunoSEQ multiplex PCR, lists solely in-frame clones and lacks some. The sample carries fewer than 350,000 clones, approximately 90% recorded once. Notes on this clone: What it recognizes is unknown.

Study-level findings and limits: It was only CMV serostatus that was available as immune exposure information.

The receptor was isolated from a woman aged 18-30 years in good health and CMV-seronegative. The specimen was PBMCs.

DNA of the CDR3: TGTGCCTGGAGTGGCACGCGTAGATCTGAAGCTTTCTTT. Amino acids: CAWSGTRRSEAFF. The V call is TRBV30, the J call TRBJ1-1; D unclear. The CDR3 is 13 amino acids. V lost 1 base to trimming and J lost 6 bases, with 12 bases between them. Germline V lookup: CDR1 GTSNPN, CDR2 SVGIG (reference sequence).